One and the same sample provided the 7 T cell receptor beta chains below, sequenced in a study of T cell responses to AZD1222 COVID-19 vaccine. The table came from immunoSEQ multiplex PCR; TCRdb's copy has only in-frame clones and leaves some out. The data hold under 140,000 clones, with nearly 90% observed a single time. The sample consisted of peripheral blood, taken on day 0 of AZD1222 vaccination. All receptors derive from an adult in good health.

In this sample, this clone turned up once. The rearrangement uses TRBV6-5 and TRBJ2-2; possible D gene TRBD2, 7 bases. Deletions cut 10 bases from V and 6 bases from J, with 15 bases between. The CDR3 is made up of 13 amino acids. The V gene's germline CDR1 is MNHEY and CDR2 SVGAGI. The CDR3 coding sequence is TGTGCCACCACGAGGGGGGGCCCCGGGGAGCTGTTTTTT. Its protein product is CATTRGGPGELFF.

The V gene is TRBV7-3, the J gene TRBJ2-1; 7 bases align to TRBD1. CDR3 length equals 13 residues. From germline, CDR1 is SGHTA and CDR2 FQGTGA. Germline trimming cut 1 base from V and 6 bases from J; bases unmatched to any gene: 0. CDR3 sequence: CASSLRQGNEQFF. CDR3 in DNA: TGTGCCAGCAGCTTAAGACAGGGCAATGAGCAGTTCTTC.

Of note for this clone: A read error may produce the germline difference seen at one junction end. V usage is TRBV7-9 and J usage is TRBJ1-1; D is possibly TRBD1 (5 bases). This CDR3 is 14 amino acids long. Germline V gene sequence: CDR1 SEHNR, CDR2 FQNEAQ (reference sequence). CDR3 DNA: TGTGCCAGCAGCTTGCAGGGTGTGAACACTAAAGCTTTCTTT. It is translated as CASSLQGVNTKAFF. Drawing the rest from reference TRBV7-9 and TRBJ1-1, the complete variable domain is DTGVSQNPRHKITKRGQNVTFRCDPISEHNRLYWYRQTLGQGPEFLTYFQNEAQLEKSRLLSDRFSAERPKGSFSTLEIQRTEQGDSAMYLCASSLQGVNTKAFFGQGTRLTVV.

The rearrangement joins TRBV7-9 to TRBJ2-1; 12 bases map to TRBD2. The CDR3 is 15 amino acids. The junction had 8 bases not matched to a gene; V was cut back by 5 bases and J by 9 bases. Germline V lookup: CDR1 SEHNR, CDR2 FQNEAQ (reference sequence). Written as DNA, the CDR3 is TGTGCCAGCAGCGGACTAGCGGGAACAGGGGGTGAGCAGTTCTTC. This translates into CASSGLAGTGGEQFF.

This clone has just a few counts. This chain connects TRBV9 to TRBJ2-2, with D possibly matching TRBD2 (6 bases). Germline CDR1 and CDR2: SGDLS and YYNGEE. This CDR3 region has 17 residues. The V gene lost 0 bases and the J gene lost 4 bases, with 16 bases spanning the gap. CDR3 sequence: CASSVGLLALSTGELFF. For the CDR3, the DNA is TGTGCCAGCAGCGTAGGTTTACTAGCATTATCCACCGGGGAGCTGTTTTTT.

The V gene is TRBV7-2, the J gene TRBJ2-7, with D possibly called TRBD1 or TRBD2 (7 bases each). Germline V CDR1 and CDR2: SGHTA, FQGNSA. Trimming took 0 bases from V and 3 from J, leaving 12 bases between them. This CDR3 comprises 15 residues. The CDR3 region has the DNA TGTGCCAGCAGCTTAGCTGCAGGGGGGGACTACGAGCAGTACTTC. Translating gives CASSLAAGGDYEQYF.

The CDR3 is CASSRLQGAYEQYF. DNA of the CDR3: TGTGCCAGCAGCCGTTTACAGGGGGCCTACGAGCAGTACTTC. The chain links TRBV7-9 to TRBJ2-7; TRBD1 matches at 8 bases. Germline loops: CDR1 SEHNR, CDR2 FQNEAQ (reference sequence). With V trimmed by 5 bases and J by 2 bases, 5 bases remained unmatched. The CDR3 has 14 amino acids.